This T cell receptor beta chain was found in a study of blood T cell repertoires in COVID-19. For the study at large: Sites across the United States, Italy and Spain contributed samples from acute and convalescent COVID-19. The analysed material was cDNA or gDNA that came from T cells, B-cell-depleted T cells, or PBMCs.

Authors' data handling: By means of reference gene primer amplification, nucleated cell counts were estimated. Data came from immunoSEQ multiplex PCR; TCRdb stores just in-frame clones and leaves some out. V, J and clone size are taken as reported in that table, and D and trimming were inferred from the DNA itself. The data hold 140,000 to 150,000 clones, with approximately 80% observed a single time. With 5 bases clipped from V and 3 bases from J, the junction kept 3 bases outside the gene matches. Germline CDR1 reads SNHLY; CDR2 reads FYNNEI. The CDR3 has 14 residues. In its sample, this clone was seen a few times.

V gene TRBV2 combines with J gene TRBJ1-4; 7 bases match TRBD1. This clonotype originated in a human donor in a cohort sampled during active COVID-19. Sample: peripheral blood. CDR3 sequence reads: CASSRQGPNEKLFF. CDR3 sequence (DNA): TGTGCCAGCAGTCGACAGGGACCTAATGAAAAACTGTTTTTT. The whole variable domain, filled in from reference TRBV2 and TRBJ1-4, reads EPEVTQTPSHQVTQMGQEVILRCVPISNHLYFYWYRQILGQKVEFLVSFYNNEISEKSEIFDDQFSVERPDGSNFTLKIRSTKLEDSAMYFCASSRQGPNEKLFFGSGTQLSVL.